This T cell receptor (beta chain) was captured in a study of tumor and adjacent non-tumor tissue in lung cancer. Study details: There were 11 to 13 adenocarcinoma, a couple of squamous cell carcinoma and 1 small cell lung cancer cases.

Regarding the study as a whole: Higher tumor TCR diversity was associated with shorter survival.

A remark on this clonotype: No antigen is known for it. One junction end does not reproduce the germline sequence, and a read error may be involved.

This sample's RNA came from whole unsorted tissue. The CDR3 sequence is 15 residues long. A modified ARM-PCR protocol with three rounds of nested PCR amplified TCRbeta. In TCRdb, the multiplex PCR reads were re-called with MiXCR into one record per CDR3 protein. This sample carries under 100,000 distinct CDR3 sequences, 61% of them seen once, and the ten largest clones take about 16%. This rearrangement joins TRBV12-3 or TRBV12-4 to TRBJ2-3; D ambiguous. The clonotype comes from a man aged 70 or older with non-small cell lung cancer. The sample consisted of lung tumor tissue. CDR3 in amino acids: CASSFQSRSTHTQYF. DNA of the CDR3: TGCGCCAGCAGTTTCCAGTCCCGTAGCACACATACGCAGTATTTT.